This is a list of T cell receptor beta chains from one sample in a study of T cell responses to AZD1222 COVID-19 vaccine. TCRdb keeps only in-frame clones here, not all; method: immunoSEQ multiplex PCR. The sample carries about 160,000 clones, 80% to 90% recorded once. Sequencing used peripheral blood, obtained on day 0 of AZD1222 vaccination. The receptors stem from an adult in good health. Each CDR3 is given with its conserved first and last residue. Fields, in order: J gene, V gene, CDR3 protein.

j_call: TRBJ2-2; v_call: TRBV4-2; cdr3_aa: CASSQAGGNTGELFF
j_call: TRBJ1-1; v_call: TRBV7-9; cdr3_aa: CASSQWTGLGTEAFF
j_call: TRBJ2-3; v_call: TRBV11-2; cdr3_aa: CASSLTLGTQYF
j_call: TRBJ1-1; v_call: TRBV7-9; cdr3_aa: CASSLRGGESAFF
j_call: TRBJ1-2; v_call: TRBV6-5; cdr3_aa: CASREGAGYTF
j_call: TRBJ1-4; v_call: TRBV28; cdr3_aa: CASFGQGTTNEKLFF
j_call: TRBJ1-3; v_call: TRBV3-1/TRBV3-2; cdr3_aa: CASSPDRASGNTIYF
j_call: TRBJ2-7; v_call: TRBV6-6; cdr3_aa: CASSYQRGGSYEQYF
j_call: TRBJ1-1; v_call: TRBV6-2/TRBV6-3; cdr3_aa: CASSTSMAGGNTEAFF
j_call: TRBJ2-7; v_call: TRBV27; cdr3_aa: CASRRIIPPYEQYF
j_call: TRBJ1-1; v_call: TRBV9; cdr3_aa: CASSVGDLTEAFF
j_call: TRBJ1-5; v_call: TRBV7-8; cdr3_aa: CASSLDSQGGQPQHF
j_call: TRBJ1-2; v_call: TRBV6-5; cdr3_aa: CASSLTGVGYTF
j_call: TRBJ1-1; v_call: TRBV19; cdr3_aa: CASSPFLGTGAGSTEAFF
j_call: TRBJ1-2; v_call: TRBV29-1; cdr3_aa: CSVETVKGSYGYTF
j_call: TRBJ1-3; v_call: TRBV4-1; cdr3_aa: CASSLLDREGNTIYF
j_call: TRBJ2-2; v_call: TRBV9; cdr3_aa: CASSLPVTGELFF
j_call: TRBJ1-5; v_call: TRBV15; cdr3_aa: CATSRETGVVQPQHF
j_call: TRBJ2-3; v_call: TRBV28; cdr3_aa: CASSFGGEGTDTQYF
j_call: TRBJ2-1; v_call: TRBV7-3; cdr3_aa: CASSLSAGGAYNEQFF
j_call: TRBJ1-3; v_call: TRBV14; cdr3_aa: CASSQERTAGNTIYF
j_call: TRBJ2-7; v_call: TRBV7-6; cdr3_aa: CASSPPPRAGDTYEQYF
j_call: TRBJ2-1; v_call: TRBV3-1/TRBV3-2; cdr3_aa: CASSQEKAPGGWYEQFF
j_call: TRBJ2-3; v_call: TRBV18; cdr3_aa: CASSPRDRGVADTQYF
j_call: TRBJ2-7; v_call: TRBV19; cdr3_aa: CASSITGTVYYEQYF
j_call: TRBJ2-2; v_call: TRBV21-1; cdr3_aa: CASSKVLAGRDTGELFF
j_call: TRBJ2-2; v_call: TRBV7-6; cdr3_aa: CASSLVETSGGSGELFF
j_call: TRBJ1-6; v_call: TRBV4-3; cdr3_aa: CASSQGGLYPRASHF
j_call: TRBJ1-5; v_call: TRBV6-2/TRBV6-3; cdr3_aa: CASSYSRGYYSNQPQHF
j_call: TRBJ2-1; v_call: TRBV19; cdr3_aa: CASSIYLSSYNEQFF
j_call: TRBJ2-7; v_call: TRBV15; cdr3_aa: CATSRDLTGGYVNEQYF
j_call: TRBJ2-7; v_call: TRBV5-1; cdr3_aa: CASSAAGTDYEQYF
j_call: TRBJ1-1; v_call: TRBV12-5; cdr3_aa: CASGPGQGANTEAFF
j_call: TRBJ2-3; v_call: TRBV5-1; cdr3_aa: CASSLAGQTTDTQYF
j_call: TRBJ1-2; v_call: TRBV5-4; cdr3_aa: CASSPTLGTGPDYGYTF
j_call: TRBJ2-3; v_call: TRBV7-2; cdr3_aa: CASSLYPGTRSDTQYF
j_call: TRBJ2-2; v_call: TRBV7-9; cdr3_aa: CASSLGHAGGTGELFF
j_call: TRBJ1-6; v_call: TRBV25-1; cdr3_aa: CASSFQGDSPLHF
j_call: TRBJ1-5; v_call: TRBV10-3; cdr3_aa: CAISDGDAGNQPQHF
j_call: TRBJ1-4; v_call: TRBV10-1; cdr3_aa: CASSDPTGTNEKLFF